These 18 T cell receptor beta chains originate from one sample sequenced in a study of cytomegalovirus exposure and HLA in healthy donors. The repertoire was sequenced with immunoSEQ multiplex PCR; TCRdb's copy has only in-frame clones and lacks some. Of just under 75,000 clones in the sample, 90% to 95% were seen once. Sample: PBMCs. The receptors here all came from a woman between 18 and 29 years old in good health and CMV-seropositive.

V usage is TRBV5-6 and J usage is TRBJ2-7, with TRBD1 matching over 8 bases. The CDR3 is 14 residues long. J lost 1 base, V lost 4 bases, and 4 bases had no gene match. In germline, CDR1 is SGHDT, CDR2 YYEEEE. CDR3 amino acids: CASSPGTGSYEQYF. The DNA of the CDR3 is TGTGCCAGCAGCCCCGGGACAGGTTCCTACGAGCAGTACTTC.

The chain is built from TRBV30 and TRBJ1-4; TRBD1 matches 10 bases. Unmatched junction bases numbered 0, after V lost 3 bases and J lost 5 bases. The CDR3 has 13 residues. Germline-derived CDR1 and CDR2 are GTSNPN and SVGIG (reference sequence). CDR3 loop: CAWRDRGNEKLFF. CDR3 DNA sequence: TGTGCCTGGAGGGACAGGGGGAATGAAAAACTGTTTTTT.

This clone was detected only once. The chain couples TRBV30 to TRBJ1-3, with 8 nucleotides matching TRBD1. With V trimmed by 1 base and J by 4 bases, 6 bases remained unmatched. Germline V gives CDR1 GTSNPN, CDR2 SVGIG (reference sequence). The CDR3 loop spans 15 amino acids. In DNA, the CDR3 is TGTGCCTGGAGTGGACTTCGGGACAGGGGAAACACCATATATTTT. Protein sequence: CAWSGLRDRGNTIYF.

CDR3: CASSKDSSNQPQHF. The CDR3 DNA reads as TGTGCCAGCAGCAAAGACAGTAGCAATCAGCCCCAGCATTTT. The chain uses TRBV7-2 and TRBJ1-5, with D possibly being TRBD1 (5 bases). The V gene lost 5 bases and the J gene lost 0 bases, with 8 bases spanning the gap. Germline V CDR1 and CDR2: SGHTA, FQGNSA. The CDR3 loop spans 14 amino acids.

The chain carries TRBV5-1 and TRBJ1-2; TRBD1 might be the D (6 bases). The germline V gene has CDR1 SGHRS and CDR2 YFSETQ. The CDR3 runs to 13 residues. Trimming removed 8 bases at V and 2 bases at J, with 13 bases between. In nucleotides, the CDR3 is TGCGCCAGTGCTCAGGGGTCGAACTATGGCTACACCTTC. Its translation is CASAQGSNYGYTF.

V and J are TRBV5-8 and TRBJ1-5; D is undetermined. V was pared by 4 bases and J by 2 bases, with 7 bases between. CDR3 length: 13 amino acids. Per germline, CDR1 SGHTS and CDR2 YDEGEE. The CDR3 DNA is TGTGCCAGCAGCCCGAGCGGCAATCAGCCCCAGCATTTT. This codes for CASSPSGNQPQHF.

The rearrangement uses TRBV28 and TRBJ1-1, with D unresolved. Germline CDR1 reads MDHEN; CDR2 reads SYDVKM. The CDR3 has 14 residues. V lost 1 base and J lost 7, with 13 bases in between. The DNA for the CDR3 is TGTGCCAGCAGTTTATTGGGGAGCCAGGATGAAGCTTTCTTT. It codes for CASSLLGSQDEAFF.

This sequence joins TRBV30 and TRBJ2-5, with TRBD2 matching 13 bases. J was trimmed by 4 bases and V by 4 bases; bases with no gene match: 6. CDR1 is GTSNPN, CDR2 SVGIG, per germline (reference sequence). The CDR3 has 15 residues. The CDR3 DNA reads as TGTGCCTGGACTAGACTAGCGGGAGGTGGAGAGACCCAGTACTTC. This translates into CAWTRLAGGGETQYF.

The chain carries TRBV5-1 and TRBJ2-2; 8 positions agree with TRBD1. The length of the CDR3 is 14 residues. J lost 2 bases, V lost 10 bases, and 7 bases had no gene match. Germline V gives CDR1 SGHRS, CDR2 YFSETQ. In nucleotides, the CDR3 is TGCGCCGCCCGGACAGGGCCAAACACCGGGGAGCTGTTTTTT. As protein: CAARTGPNTGELFF.

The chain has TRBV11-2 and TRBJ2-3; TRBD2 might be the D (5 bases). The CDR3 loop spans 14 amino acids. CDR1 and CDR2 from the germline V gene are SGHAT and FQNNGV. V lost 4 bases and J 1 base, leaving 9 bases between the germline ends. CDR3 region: CASSSDGGTDTQYF. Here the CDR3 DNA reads TGTGCCAGCAGCTCGGACGGGGGCACAGATACGCAGTATTTT. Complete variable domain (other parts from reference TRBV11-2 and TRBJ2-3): EAGVAQSPRYKIIEKRQSVAFWCNPISGHATLYWYQQILGQGPKLLIQFQNNGVVDDSQLPKDRFSAERLKGVDSTLKIQPAKLEDSAVYLCASSSDGGTDTQYFGPGTRLTVL.

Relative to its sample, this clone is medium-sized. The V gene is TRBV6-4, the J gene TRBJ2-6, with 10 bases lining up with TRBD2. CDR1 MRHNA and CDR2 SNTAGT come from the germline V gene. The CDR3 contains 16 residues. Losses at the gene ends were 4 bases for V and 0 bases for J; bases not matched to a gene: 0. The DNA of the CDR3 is TGTGCCAGCAGTGGGACTAGCGGCTCTGGGGCCAACGTCCTGACTTTC. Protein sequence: CASSGTSGSGANVLTF.

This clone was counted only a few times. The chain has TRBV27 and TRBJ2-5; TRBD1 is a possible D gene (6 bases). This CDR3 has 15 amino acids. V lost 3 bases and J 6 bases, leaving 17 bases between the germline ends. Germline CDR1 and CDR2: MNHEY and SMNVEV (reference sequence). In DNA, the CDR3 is TGTGCCAGCAGTTTGTCGGCAGGGGAGACAAAGACCCAGTACTTC. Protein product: CASSLSAGETKTQYF.

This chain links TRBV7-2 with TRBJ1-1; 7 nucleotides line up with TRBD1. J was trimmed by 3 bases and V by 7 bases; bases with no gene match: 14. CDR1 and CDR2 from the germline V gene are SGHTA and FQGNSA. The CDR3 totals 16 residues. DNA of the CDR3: TGTGCCAGCATCCACATTCTAACAACAGGGGACACTGAAGCTTTCTTT. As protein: CASIHILTTGDTEAFF.

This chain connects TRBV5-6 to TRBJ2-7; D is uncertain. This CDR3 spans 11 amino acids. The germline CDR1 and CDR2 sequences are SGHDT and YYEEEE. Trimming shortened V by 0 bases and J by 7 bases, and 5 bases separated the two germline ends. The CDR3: CASSLGPEQYF. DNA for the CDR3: TGTGCCAGCAGCTTGGGGCCAGAGCAGTACTTC.

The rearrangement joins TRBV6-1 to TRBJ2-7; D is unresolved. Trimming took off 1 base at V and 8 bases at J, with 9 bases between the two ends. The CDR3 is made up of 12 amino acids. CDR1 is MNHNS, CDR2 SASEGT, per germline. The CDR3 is CASSEVVSQQYF. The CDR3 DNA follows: TGTGCCAGCAGTGAAGTCGTCAGTCAGCAGTACTTC.

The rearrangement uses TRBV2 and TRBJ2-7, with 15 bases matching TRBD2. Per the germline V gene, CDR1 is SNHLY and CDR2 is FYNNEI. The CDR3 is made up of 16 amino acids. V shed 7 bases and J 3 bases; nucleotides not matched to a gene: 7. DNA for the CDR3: TGTGCCAGCACTCGGACTAGCGGGAGGGGGGTCTACGAGCAGTACTTC. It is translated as CASTRTSGRGVYEQYF.

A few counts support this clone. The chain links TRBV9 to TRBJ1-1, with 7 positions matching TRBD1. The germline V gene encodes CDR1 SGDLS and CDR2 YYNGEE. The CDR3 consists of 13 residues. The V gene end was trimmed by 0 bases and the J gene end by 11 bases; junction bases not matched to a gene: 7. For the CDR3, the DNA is TGTGCCAGCAGCGTAGCGTTGCAGGGGGAGGCTTTCTTT. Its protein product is CASSVALQGEAFF.

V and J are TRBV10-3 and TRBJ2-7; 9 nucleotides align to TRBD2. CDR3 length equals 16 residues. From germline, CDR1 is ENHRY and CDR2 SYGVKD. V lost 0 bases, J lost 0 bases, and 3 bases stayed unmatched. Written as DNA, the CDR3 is TGTGCCATCAGTGAGTCGGGTAGCGGGAGCTCCTACGAGCAGTACTTC. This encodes CAISESGSGSSYEQYF.